This passage covers 26 T cell receptor beta chains from one sample sequenced in a study. TCRdb reprocessed the 5' RACE reads with MiXCR, giving one entry per CDR3 protein. The repertoire holds 6,700 or so distinct CDR3 sequences, with approximately 60% as singletons. Sequencing was performed on tumor-infiltrating memory CD4+ T cells sorted from the breast tumor. Stated subset: memory CD4+ T cells, CD4+CD45RO+CD25-. Receptors were obtained from a female donor with breast cancer.

This clonotype was seen a handful of times. The gene calls are TRBV7-3 and TRBJ2-1, with 15 nucleotides matching TRBD2. V shed 5 bases, J shed 10 bases, and the junction held 3 bases outside the gene matches. This CDR3 has 14 residues. Germline-derived CDR1 and CDR2 are SGHTA and FQGTGA. The CDR3 region is CASSPGTSGGEQFF. The CDR3 region has the DNA TGTGCCAGCAGCCCAGGGACTAGCGGGGGGGAGCAGTTCTTC.

V gene TRBV18 combines with J gene TRBJ2-7; D not certain. Germline CDR1 and CDR2: KGHSH and LQKENI. Trimming stripped 2 bases from V and 6 bases from J, with 8 bases between. The CDR3 totals 12 residues. The DNA for the CDR3 is TGTGCCAGCTCACCATCACGGGTCGAGCAGTACTTC. This sequence encodes CASSPSRVEQYF.

By frequency in the sample, this clonotype is large. This sequence joins TRBV5-1 and TRBJ2-7; D is uncertain. The ends were cut back, 1 base at V and 0 bases at J, with 8 bases in the middle. The CDR3 has 14 amino acids. The germline gives CDR1 SGHRS, CDR2 YFSETQ. In DNA form, the CDR3 reads TGCGCCAGCAGCTTGCGCAGCGACTCCTACGAGCAGTACTTC. The encoded protein is CASSLRSDSYEQYF.

V and J are TRBV20-1 and TRBJ1-1; D gene unclear. This CDR3 is 12 amino acids long. From germline, CDR1 is DFQATT and CDR2 SNEGSKA (reference sequence). With 7 bases removed from V and 1 base from J, the gap between germline ends came to 10 bases. The CDR3 nucleotides are TGCAGTGTCGGGCAGCCGAACACTGAAGCTTTCTTT. Its protein is CSVGQPNTEAFF.

CDR3 nucleotides: TGCGCCAGCAGCCAACCCGGGACTAGCGGGAGCTCCTACGAGCAGTACTTC. Protein sequence: CASSQPGTSGSSYEQYF. This chain joins TRBV4-1 and TRBJ2-7; 14 bases are a match to TRBD2. Germline-derived CDR1 and CDR2 are MGHRA and YSYEKL. Trimming took 2 bases from V and 0 from J; bases not matched to a gene: 3. CDR3 length: 17 amino acids.

The J gene is TRBJ2-7, the V gene TRBV6-6; TRBD1 matches at 10 bases. V was clipped by 6 bases and J by 1 base; unmatched bases: 3. Germline V gene sequence: CDR1 MNHNY, CDR2 SVGAGI (reference sequence). This CDR3 has 14 residues. This CDR3 is CASRMGQGSYEQYF. The CDR3 nucleotides are TGTGCCAGCAGGATGGGACAGGGGTCCTACGAGCAGTACTTC.

The table lists this clonotype with a few counts. The chain employs TRBV28 and TRBJ1-5, with D possibly being TRBD1 (6 bases). Germline V gene lookup returns CDR1 MDHEN and CDR2 SYDVKM. CDR3 length: 15 residues. Trimming removed 3 bases at V and 0 bases at J, with 9 bases between. CDR3 sequence reads: CASSFQGFSNQPQHF. The CDR3 bases are TGTGCCAGCAGTTTCCAGGGGTTTAGCAATCAGCCCCAGCATTTT.

This clonotype was detected only once. V and J are TRBV12-3 or TRBV12-4 and TRBJ2-6; D may be TRBD2 (5 bases). The CDR3 totals 14 residues. The germline V and J ends were trimmed by 3 bases and 9 bases, with 12 bases remaining between them. The CDR3 DNA follows: TGTGCCAGCAGTTTGTGGGGAGTGGACAACGTCCTGACTTTC. It encodes CASSLWGVDNVLTF.

The chain is built from TRBV29-1 and TRBJ2-1; 7 nucleotides line up with TRBD1. The germline gives CDR1 SQVTM, CDR2 ANQGSEA. The CDR3 runs to 13 residues. With V trimmed by 7 bases and J by 8 bases, 11 bases remained unmatched. CDR3 sequence reads: CSALRSTGHEQFF. CDR3 bases: TGCAGCGCACTGAGGTCGACAGGGCATGAGCAGTTCTTC.

In this sample, this clonotype turned up a few times. The chain recombines TRBV20-1 with TRBJ2-7, with 7 nucleotides matching TRBD2. V shed 0 bases, J shed 2 bases, and the junction held 4 bases outside the gene matches. The germline V gene has CDR1 DFQATT and CDR2 SNEGSKA (reference sequence). This CDR3 region has 14 residues. CDR3 bases: TGCAGTGCTAGAGAGCGGGAGTCTACCTACGAGCAGTACTTC. It is translated as CSARERESTYEQYF.

The chain recombines TRBV6-6 with TRBJ2-3; D call uncertain. CDR1 and CDR2 (germline): MNHNY, SVGAGI (reference sequence). The CDR3 sequence is 12 residues long. V was cut by 7 bases and J by 0 bases, with 5 bases left in between. CDR3 region: CASKGSTDTQYF. CDR3 in DNA: TGTGCCAGCAAGGGAAGCACAGATACGCAGTATTTT.

This chain links TRBV6-6 with TRBJ1-5; maybe TRBD1 (5 bases). The V gene's germline CDR1 is MNHNY and CDR2 SVGAGI (reference sequence). With 6 bases removed from V and 0 bases from J, the gap between germline ends came to 12 bases. This CDR3 is 15 amino acids long. The CDR3 sequence is CASRVGLFSNQPQHF. The CDR3 DNA reads as TGTGCCAGCAGGGTGGGACTATTTAGCAATCAGCCCCAGCATTTT.

The chain recombines TRBV11-2 with TRBJ2-3; D unclear. This CDR3 contains 16 residues. Germline V gene data show CDR1 as SGHAT and CDR2 as FQNNGV. Trimming took 6 bases from V and 2 from J, leaving 18 bases between them. This CDR3 reads CASRTWAQPDTDTQYF. The CDR3 DNA sequence: TGTGCCAGCAGGACCTGGGCCCAACCTGACACAGATACGCAGTATTTT.

This clonotype showed up just a few times. V is TRBV12-3 or TRBV12-4 and J is TRBJ1-1, with D maybe TRBD1 (5 bases). The CDR3 runs 14 residues. V lost 4 bases to trimming and J lost 4 bases, with 13 bases between them. The CDR3 region has the DNA TGTGCCAGCAGTTGGGGCACAACCTCCACTGAAGCTTTCTTT. Translation: CASSWGTTSTEAFF.

The chain couples TRBV6-6 to TRBJ2-5; D not resolved. V was cut by 7 bases and J by 4 bases, with 7 bases left in between. The CDR3 runs to 11 residues. In germline, CDR1 is MNHNY, CDR2 SVGAGI (reference sequence). The CDR3 is CASKKGETQYF. The CDR3 region has the DNA TGTGCCAGCAAGAAGGGAGAGACCCAGTACTTC.

This chain links TRBV12-3 or TRBV12-4 with TRBJ1-1; tentatively, D is TRBD1 (6 bases). CDR3 length: 13 residues. V lost 3 bases and J 5 bases, leaving 10 bases between the germline ends. The CDR3 reads CASSFRTATEAFF. The CDR3 bases are TGTGCCAGCAGTTTTAGGACAGCTACTGAAGCTTTCTTT.

The chain carries TRBV10-3 and TRBJ1-1, with a tentative D call TRBD1 (6 bases). Trimming cost V 6 bases and J 1 base, with 12 bases left between them. Germline CDR1 reads ENHRY; CDR2 reads SYGVKD. The CDR3 totals 14 residues. In DNA, the CDR3 is TGTGCCATCAGCTCGGACAGTTCGAACACTGAAGCTTTCTTT. It codes for CAISSDSSNTEAFF.

The CDR3 sequence is CASSHEVAADTQYF. CDR3 in DNA: TGTGCCAGCAGCCACGAGGTAGCGGCAGATACGCAGTATTTT. The chain employs TRBV9 and TRBJ2-3, with D perhaps matching TRBD2 (6 bases). Trimming took 4 bases from V and 4 from J, leaving 13 bases between them. The CDR3 length is 14 residues. The germline CDR1 and CDR2 sequences are SGDLS and YYNGEE.

The chain carries TRBV20-1 and TRBJ1-2; tentatively, D is TRBD1 (5 bases). CDR3 length: 13 amino acids. CDR1 and CDR2 from the germline V gene are DFQATT and SNEGSKA (reference sequence). V was trimmed by 5 bases and J by 8 bases, leaving 18 bases between them. The DNA for the CDR3 is TGCAGTGCTGAGGGGAAGCCCCGACGGGGCTACACCTTC. As protein: CSAEGKPRRGYTF.

The chain uses TRBV20-1 and TRBJ2-5; 11 bases agree with TRBD2. The CDR3 totals 16 residues. Germline-derived CDR1 and CDR2 are DFQATT and SNEGSKA (reference sequence). The V gene end was trimmed by 2 bases and the J gene end by 2 bases; junction bases not matched to a gene: 7. CDR3: CSARKPLAGAQETQYF. The CDR3, as DNA: TGCAGTGCTAGAAAACCACTAGCGGGGGCGCAAGAGACCCAGTACTTC.

This chain links TRBV20-1 with TRBJ1-5; TRBD1 is a possible D gene (6 bases). Germline assignment: CDR1 DFQATT and CDR2 SNEGSKA (reference sequence). The CDR3 length is 14 residues. Trimming cost V 3 bases and J 7 bases, with 16 bases left between them. CDR3 in amino acids: CSASGGGRGQPQHF. The CDR3 region has the DNA TGCAGTGCTAGTGGTGGAGGGAGGGGGCAGCCCCAGCATTTT.

CDR3 coding DNA: TGCAGTGCGACCCCGGATCAGGGAAATAGTGGTGGCTACACCTTC. Translated: CSATPDQGNSGGYTF. This rearrangement joins TRBV20-1 to TRBJ1-2; a possible D gene is TRBD1 (5 bases). Germline loops: CDR1 DFQATT, CDR2 SNEGSKA (reference sequence). With 6 bases removed from V and 7 bases from J, the gap between germline ends came to 24 bases. CDR3 size: 15 residues.

A word on this clonotype: At one of its ends the junction is not consistent with the germline gene, which may arise from a read error. V and J are TRBV7-6 and TRBJ2-5, with 13 bases lining up with TRBD2. Germline loops: CDR1 SGHVS, CDR2 FNYEAQ. The CDR3 spans 16 residues. Here the CDR3 reads CASSPRLAGGQETRYF. The CDR3 nucleotides read TGTGCCAGCAGCCCGAGACTAGCGGGGGGCCAAGAGACCCGGTACTTC. Full variable domain (outside the CDR3, taken from reference TRBV7-6 and TRBJ2-5): GAGVSQSPRYKVTKRGQDVALRCDPISGHVSLYWYRQALGQGPEFLTYFNYEAQQDKSGLPNDRFSAERPEGSISTLTIQRTEQRDSAMYRCASSPRLAGGQETRYFGPGTRLLVL.

This clonotype was recorded only once. V gene TRBV7-6 combines with J gene TRBJ2-5; 8 positions match TRBD2. Losses at the gene ends were 5 bases for V and 2 bases for J; bases not matched to a gene: 4. Germline V gives CDR1 SGHVS, CDR2 FNYEAQ. The CDR3 totals 14 residues. For the CDR3, the DNA is TGTGCCAGCAGCCCGGGGGGGCAGCAAGAGACCCAGTACTTC. Translated, it gives CASSPGGQQETQYF. Together with reference TRBV7-6 and TRBJ2-5, the CDR3 gives the full variable domain: GAGVSQSPRYKVTKRGQDVALRCDPISGHVSLYWYRQALGQGPEFLTYFNYEAQQDKSGLPNDRFSAERPEGSISTLTIQRTEQRDSAMYRCASSPGGQQETQYFGPGTRLLVL.

This clonotype appeared a few times. The V and J genes are TRBV4-1 and TRBJ2-3; 9 bases fit TRBD2. This CDR3 comprises 16 residues. Germline CDR1 is MGHRA and CDR2 is YSYEKL. Trimming at V came to 4 bases and at J to 4 bases, leaving 9 bases not matched to a gene. CDR3 protein: CASSRLGGGGADTQYF. The CDR3 DNA is TGCGCCAGCAGCCGATTAGGGGGCGGGGGGGCAGATACGCAGTATTTT.

This clonotype has a handful of counts. The chain joins TRBV10-2 to TRBJ2-5; 7 bases align to TRBD2. Trimming cost V 1 base and J 1 base; bases outside gene matches: 3. There are 15 residues in the CDR3. Germline CDR1 and CDR2: WSHSY and SAAADI. The CDR3, as DNA: TGCGCCAGCAGTGAGTTAAAGCGGGGCCAAGAGACCCAGTACTTC. Residues: CASSELKRGQETQYF.